Below, one TCR beta chain is given with its context. V shed 3 bases and J shed 2 bases, with 12 bases lying between them. Germline CDR1 reads SGHRS; CDR2 reads YFSETQ. The CDR3 spans 14 residues. The entry originates in a study of blood T cell repertoires in COVID-19. Data came from immunoSEQ multiplex PCR; TCRdb stores just in-frame clones and leaves some out. Of tens of thousands of clones in the sample, 82% were seen once. The TCR was taken from a woman over 75 with acute or convalescent COVID-19. Sequenced sample: peripheral blood. This chain joins TRBV5-1 and TRBJ2-7; weak D call: TRBD2 (6 bases). The CDR3 DNA sequence: TGCGCCAGCAGCTGGGGGACTGAGACCTACGAGCAGTACTTC. This codes for CASSWGTETYEQYF.